The clone carrying this TCR beta chain was observed a handful of times. Its target is unknown. The data were obtained in a study of response to subunit inactivated influenza vaccine. CDR3 length: 16 amino acids. V was clipped by 2 bases and J by 2 bases, with 14 bases between them. Study results and caveats: It was the authors' suggestion that each seasonal influenza vaccination recruits few new T cells.

MiXCR, applied by TCRdb to the RT-PCR reads, yields one record per CDR3 protein. The table records 860,000 or so distinct CDR3 sequences, around 20% of them present only once. The chain uses TRBV23-1 and TRBJ2-3; D perhaps matches TRBD1 (6 bases). TRBV23-1 is sorted into the ORF group, with uncertain function. The source was PBMCs from blood, collected less than 6 days after vaccination. This receptor was obtained from a man over 45 who received an inactivated influenza vaccine. The CDR3 protein is CASSQEDSSPTDTQYF. The CDR3, as DNA: TGCGCCAGCAGTCAAGAGGACAGTTCACCCACAGATACGCAGTATTTT.